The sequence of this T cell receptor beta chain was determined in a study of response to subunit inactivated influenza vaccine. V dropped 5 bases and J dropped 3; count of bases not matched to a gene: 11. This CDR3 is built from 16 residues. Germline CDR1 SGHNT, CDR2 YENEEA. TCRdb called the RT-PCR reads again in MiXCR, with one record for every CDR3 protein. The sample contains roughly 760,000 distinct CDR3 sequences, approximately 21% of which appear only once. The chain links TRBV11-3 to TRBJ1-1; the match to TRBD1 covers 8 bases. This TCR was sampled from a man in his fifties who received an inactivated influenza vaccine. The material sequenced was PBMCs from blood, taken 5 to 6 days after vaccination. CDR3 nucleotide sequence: TGTGCCAGCAGCGCTTTCGCGGACAGGGTGGACACTGAAGCTTTCTTT. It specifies CASSAFADRVDTEAFF.